One sample yielded the 2 T cell receptor beta chains listed below, sequenced in a study of blood T cell repertoires in COVID-19 (TCRdb year 2020). Library construction relied on the immunoSEQ multiplex PCR assay. TCRdb retrieved this table from immuneACCESS and kept in-frame rearrangements only. Not all clones are present; in checked studies, unresolved V genes account for under half, and no reason is known for the remainder. The sample table records 95,000 to 150,000 clones; 75% to 90% of these occur just once. Almost 4.5% of the sample rests with the top ten. Sequencing input: peripheral blood. These receptors were obtained from a man in his forties with acute or convalescent COVID-19.

V usage is TRBV20-1 and J usage is TRBJ2-7; no reliable D call. This CDR3 region has 11 residues. In germline, CDR1 is DFQATT, CDR2 SNEGSKA (reference sequence). The V end was cut by 3 bases, the J end by 3 bases, with 6 bases between. The DNA for the CDR3 is TGCAGTGCTAGGCAGGACTACGAGCAGTACTTC. This translates into CSARQDYEQYF.

CDR3 DNA: TGCAGCGTTGAGCGGGGTGACACCATATATTTT. As protein: CSVERGDTIYF. The rearrangement links TRBV29-1 to TRBJ1-3, with D hard to call. Germline V CDR1 and CDR2: SQVTM, ANQGSEA. CDR3 length: 11 amino acids. V was shortened by 3 bases and J by 8 bases, with 8 bases between the two germline ends.